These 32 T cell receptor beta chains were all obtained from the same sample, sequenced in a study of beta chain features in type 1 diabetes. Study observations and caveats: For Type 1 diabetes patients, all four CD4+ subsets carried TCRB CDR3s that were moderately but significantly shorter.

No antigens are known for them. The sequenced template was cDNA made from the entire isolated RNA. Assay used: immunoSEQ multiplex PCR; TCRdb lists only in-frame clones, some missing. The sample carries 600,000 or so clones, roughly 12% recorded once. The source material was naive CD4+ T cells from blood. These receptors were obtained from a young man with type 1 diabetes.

The DNA of the CDR3 is TGTGCCAGCAGTGAGGCAGGGGGAAACTATGGCTACACCTTC. Residues: CASSEAGGNYGYTF. The chain recombines TRBV2 with TRBJ1-2, with 7 bases fitting TRBD1. V gave up 3 bases and J gave up 2 bases; unmatched junction bases: 3. CDR3 size: 14 residues. Per germline, CDR1 SNHLY and CDR2 FYNNEI.

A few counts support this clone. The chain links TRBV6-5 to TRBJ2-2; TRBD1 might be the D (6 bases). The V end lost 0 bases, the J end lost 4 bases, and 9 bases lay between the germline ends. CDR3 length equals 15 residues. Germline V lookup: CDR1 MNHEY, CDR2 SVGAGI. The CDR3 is CASSYSQGFTGELFF. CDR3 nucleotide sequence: TGTGCCAGCAGTTACTCACAGGGTTTCACCGGGGAGCTGTTTTTT.

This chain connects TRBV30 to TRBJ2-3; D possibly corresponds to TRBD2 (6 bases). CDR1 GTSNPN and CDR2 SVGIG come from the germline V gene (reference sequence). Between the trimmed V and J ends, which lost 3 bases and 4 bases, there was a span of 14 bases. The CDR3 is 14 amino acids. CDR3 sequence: CAWSSAGMADTQYF. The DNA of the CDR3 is TGTGCCTGGAGCTCGGCGGGGATGGCAGATACGCAGTATTTT.

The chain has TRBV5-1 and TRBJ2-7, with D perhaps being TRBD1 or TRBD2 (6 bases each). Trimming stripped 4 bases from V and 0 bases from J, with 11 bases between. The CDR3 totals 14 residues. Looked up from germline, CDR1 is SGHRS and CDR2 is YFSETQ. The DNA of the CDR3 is TGCGCCAGCAGCGGAGGGGGGAGCTCCTACGAGCAGTACTTC. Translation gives CASSGGGSSYEQYF.

CDR3 in amino acids: CSVVRAGGETQYF. The CDR3 DNA follows: TGCAGCGTTGTAAGGGCGGGAGGGGAGACCCAGTACTTC. This chain connects TRBV29-1 to TRBJ2-5; 9 bases line up with TRBD2. The germline V gene has CDR1 SQVTM and CDR2 ANQGSEA. V was pared by 4 bases and J by 5 bases, with 5 bases of the junction left unmatched. The CDR3 runs 13 residues.

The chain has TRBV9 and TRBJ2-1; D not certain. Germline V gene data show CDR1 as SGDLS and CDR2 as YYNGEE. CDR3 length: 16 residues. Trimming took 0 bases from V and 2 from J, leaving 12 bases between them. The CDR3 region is CASSVDGGQTYNEQFF. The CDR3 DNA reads TGTGCCAGCAGCGTAGATGGCGGTCAGACCTACAATGAGCAGTTCTTC.

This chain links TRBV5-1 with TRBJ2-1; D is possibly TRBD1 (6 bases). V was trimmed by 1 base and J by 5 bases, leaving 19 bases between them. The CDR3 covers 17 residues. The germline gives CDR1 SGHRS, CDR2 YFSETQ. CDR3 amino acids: CASSLRPQGTGHNEQFF. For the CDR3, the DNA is TGCGCCAGCAGCTTGAGGCCCCAGGGGACGGGCCACAATGAGCAGTTCTTC. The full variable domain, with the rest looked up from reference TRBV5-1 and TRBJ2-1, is KAGVTQTPRYLIKTRGQQVTLSCSPISGHRSVSWYQQTPGQGLQFLFEYFSETQRNKGNFPGRFSGRQFSNSRSEMNVSTLELGDSALYLCASSLRPQGTGHNEQFFGPGTRLTVL.

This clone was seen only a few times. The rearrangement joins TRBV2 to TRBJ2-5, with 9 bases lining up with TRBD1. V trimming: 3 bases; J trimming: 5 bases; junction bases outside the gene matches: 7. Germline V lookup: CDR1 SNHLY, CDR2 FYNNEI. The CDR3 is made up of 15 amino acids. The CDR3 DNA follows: TGTGCCAGCAGTGATGCCGGGACAGGGTTCGAGACCCAGTACTTC. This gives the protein CASSDAGTGFETQYF.

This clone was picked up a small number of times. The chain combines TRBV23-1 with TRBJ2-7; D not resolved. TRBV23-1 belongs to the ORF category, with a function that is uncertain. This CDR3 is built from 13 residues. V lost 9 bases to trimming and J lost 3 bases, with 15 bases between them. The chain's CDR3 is CARTFSRFYEQYF. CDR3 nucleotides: TGCGCCAGGACTTTTTCCCGCTTCTACGAGCAGTACTTC.

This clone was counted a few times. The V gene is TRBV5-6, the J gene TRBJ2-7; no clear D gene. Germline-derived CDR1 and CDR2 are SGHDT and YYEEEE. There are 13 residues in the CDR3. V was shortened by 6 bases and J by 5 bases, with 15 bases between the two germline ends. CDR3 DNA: TGTGCCAGCACCGAACGAAATGAGCACGAGCAGTACTTC. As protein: CASTERNEHEQYF.

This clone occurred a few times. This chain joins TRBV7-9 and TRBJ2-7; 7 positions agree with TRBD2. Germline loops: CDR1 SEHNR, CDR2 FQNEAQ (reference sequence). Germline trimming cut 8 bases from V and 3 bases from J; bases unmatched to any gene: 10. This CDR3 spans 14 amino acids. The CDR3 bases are TGTGCCAGCGCCCCTTCGGCGGGGGTCTACGAGCAGTACTTC. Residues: CASAPSAGVYEQYF.

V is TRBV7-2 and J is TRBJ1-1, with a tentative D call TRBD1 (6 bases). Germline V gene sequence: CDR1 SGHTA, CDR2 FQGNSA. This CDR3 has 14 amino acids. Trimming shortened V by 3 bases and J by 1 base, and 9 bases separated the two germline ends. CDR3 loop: CASSFIGGNTEAFF. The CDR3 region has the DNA TGTGCCAGCAGCTTCATAGGGGGGAACACTGAAGCTTTCTTT.

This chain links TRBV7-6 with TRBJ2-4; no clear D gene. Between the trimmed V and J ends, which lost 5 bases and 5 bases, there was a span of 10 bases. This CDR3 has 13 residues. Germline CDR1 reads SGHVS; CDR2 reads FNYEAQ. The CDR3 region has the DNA TGTGCCAGCAGCCATGCCCCCCAAAACATTCAGTACTTC. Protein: CASSHAPQNIQYF. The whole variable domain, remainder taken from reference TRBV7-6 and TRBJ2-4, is GAGVSQSPRYKVTKRGQDVALRCDPISGHVSLYWYRQALGQGPEFLTYFNYEAQQDKSGLPNDRFSAERPEGSISTLTIQRTEQRDSAMYRCASSHAPQNIQYFGAGTRLSVL.

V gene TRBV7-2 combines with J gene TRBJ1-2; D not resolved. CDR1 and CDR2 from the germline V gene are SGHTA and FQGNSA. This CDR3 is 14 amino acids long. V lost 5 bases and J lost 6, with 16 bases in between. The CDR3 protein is CASSQQEGMDGYTF. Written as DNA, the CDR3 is TGTGCCAGCAGCCAGCAGGAAGGTATGGATGGCTACACCTTC.

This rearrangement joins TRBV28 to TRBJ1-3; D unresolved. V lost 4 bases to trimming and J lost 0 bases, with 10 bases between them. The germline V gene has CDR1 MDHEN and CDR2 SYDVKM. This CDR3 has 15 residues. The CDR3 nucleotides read TGTGCCAGCAGTTCCGGGGTCTTCTCTGGAAACACCATATATTTT. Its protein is CASSSGVFSGNTIYF. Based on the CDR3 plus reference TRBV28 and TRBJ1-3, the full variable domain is DVKVTQSSRYLVKRTGEKVFLECVQDMDHENMFWYRQDPGLGLRLIYFSYDVKMKEKGDIPEGYSVSREKKERFSLILESASTNQTSMYLCASSSGVFSGNTIYFGEGSWLTVV.

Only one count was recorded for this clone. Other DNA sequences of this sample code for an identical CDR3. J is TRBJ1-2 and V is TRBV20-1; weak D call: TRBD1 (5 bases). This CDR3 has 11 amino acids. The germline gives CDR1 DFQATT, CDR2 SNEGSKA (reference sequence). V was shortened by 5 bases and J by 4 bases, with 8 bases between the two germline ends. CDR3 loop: CSALTAYGYTF. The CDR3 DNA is TGCAGTGCTTTGACAGCCTATGGCTACACCTTC.

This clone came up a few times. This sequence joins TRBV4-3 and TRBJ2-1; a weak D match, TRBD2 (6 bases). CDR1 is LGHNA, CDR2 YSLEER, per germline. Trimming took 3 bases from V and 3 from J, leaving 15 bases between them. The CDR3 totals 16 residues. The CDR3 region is CASSHTGLDGYNEQFF. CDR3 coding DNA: TGCGCCAGCAGCCACACGGGACTGGACGGCTACAATGAGCAGTTCTTC.

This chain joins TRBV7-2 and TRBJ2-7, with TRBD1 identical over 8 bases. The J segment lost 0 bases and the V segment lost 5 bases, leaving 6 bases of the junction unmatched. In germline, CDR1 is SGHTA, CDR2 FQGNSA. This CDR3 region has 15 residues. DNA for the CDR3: TGTGCCAGCAGCCCAGGGGGCCTCAGCTCCTACGAGCAGTACTTC. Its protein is CASSPGGLSSYEQYF.

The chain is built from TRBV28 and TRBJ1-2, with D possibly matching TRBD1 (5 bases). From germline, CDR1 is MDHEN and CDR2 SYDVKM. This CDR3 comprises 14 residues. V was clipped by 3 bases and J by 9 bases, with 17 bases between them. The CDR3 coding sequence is TGTGCCAGCAGTTTGGCCGGAAACGGGGCGAGCTACACCTTC. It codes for CASSLAGNGASYTF.

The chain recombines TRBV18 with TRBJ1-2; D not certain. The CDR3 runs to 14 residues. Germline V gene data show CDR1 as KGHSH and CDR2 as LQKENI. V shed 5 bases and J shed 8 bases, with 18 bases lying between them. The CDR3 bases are TGTGCCAGCTCAATAGAACATCGGACGATGGGCTACACCTTC. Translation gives CASSIEHRTMGYTF.

The CDR3 region is CAISDRNTDTQYF. The CDR3 DNA reads as TGTGCCATTTCTGACAGGAACACAGATACGCAGTATTTT. This sequence joins TRBV10-3 and TRBJ2-3; D may be TRBD1 (6 bases). Germline V gene sequence: CDR1 ENHRY, CDR2 SYGVKD. V lost 9 bases and J 2 bases, leaving 12 bases between the germline ends. The CDR3 spans 13 residues.

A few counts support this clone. This CDR3 is CASSNGVDQPQHF. CDR3 DNA: TGCGCCAGCAGCAATGGGGTAGATCAGCCCCAGCATTTT. The chain recombines TRBV5-1 with TRBJ1-5; D is ambiguous. There are 13 residues in the CDR3. CDR1 and CDR2 (germline): SGHRS, YFSETQ. V was cut by 4 bases and J by 5 bases, with 10 bases left in between.

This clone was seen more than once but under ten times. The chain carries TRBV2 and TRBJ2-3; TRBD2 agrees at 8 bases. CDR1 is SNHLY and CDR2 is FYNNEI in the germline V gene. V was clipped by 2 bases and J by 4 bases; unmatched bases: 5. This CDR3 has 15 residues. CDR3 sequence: CASSEWLAGSDTQYF. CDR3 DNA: TGTGCCAGCAGTGAATGGCTAGCGGGCTCAGATACGCAGTATTTT.

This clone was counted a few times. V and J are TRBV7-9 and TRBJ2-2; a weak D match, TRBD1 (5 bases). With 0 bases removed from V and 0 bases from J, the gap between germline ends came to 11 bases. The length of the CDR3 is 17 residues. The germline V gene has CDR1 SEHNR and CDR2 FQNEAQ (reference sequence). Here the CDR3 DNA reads TGTGCCAGCAGCTTAGCGCAGGGAAGGTCGAACACCGGGGAGCTGTTTTTT. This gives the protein CASSLAQGRSNTGELFF.

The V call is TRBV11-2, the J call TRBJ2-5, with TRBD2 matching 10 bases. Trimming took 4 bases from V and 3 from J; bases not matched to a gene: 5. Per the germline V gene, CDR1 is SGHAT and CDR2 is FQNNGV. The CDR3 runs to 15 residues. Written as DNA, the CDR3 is TGTGCCAGCAGCTATGACACTAGCGGGGAAGAGACCCAGTACTTC. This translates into CASSYDTSGEETQYF.

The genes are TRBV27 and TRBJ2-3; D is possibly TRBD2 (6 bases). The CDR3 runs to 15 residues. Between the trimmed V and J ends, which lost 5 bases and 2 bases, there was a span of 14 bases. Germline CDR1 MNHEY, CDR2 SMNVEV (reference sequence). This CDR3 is CASSRGDWDTDTQYF. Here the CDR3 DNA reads TGTGCCAGCAGTCGCGGGGACTGGGACACAGATACGCAGTATTTT.

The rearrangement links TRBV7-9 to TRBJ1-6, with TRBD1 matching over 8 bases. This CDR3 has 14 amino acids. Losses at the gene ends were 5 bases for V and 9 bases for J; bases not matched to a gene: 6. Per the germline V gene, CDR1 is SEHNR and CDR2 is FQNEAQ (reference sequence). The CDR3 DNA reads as TGTGCCAGCAGCCAGACAGGGGAATTTTCACCCCTCCACTTT. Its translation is CASSQTGEFSPLHF.

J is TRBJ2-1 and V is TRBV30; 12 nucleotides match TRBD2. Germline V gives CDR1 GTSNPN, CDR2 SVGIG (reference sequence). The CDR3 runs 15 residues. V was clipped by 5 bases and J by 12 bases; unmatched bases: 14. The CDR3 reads CAWCGKTSGGTGQFF. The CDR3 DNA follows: TGTGCCTGGTGCGGCAAGACTAGCGGGGGAACGGGGCAGTTCTTC.

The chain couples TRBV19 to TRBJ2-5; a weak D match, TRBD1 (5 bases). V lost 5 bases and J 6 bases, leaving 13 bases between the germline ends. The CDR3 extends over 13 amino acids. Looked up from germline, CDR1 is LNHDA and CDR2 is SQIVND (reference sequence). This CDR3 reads CASSEQERKTQYF. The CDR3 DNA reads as TGTGCCAGTAGTGAACAGGAGAGAAAGACCCAGTACTTC. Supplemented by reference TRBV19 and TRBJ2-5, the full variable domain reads DGGITQSPKYLFRKEGQNVTLSCEQNLNHDAMYWYRQDPGQGLRLIYYSQIVNDFQKGDIAEGYSVSREKKESFPLTVTSAQKNPTAFYLCASSEQERKTQYFGPGTRLLVL.

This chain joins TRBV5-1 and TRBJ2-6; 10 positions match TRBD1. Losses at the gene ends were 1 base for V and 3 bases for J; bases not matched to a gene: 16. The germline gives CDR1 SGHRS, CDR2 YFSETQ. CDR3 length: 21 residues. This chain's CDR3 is CASSLYGQGVLLGLGANVLTF. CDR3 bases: TGCGCCAGCAGCTTGTACGGACAGGGGGTACTACTGGGTCTTGGGGCCAACGTCCTGACTTTC.

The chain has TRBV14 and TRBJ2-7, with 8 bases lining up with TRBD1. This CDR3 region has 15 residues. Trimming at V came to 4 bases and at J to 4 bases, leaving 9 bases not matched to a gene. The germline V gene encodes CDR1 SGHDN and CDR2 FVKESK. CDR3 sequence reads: CASSPLDRAGYEQYF. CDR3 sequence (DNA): TGTGCCAGCAGCCCTTTGGACAGGGCGGGGTACGAGCAGTACTTC.

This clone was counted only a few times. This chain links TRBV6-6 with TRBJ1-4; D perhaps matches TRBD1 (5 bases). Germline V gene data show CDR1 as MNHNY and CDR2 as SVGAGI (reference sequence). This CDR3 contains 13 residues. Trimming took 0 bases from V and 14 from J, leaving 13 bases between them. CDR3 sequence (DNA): TGTGCCAGCAGTTACTCGAAGGGGTTCACTCTGTTTTTT. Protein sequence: CASSYSKGFTLFF.